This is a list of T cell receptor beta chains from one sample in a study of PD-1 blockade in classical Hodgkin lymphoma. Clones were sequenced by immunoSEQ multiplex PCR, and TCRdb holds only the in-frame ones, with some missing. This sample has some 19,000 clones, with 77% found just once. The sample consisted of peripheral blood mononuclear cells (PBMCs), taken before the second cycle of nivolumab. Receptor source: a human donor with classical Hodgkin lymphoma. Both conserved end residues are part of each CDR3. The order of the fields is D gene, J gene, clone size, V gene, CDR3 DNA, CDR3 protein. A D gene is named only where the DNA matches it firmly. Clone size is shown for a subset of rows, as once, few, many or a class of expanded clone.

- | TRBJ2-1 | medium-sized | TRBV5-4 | TGTGCCAGCAGCTGGAGGGCCCAGGGGCCGAACAATGAGCAGTTCTTC | CASSWRAQGPNNEQFF
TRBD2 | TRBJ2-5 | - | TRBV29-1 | TGCAGCGTTGGACTAGCGGGGGACGCCCAGTACTTC | CSVGLAGDAQYF
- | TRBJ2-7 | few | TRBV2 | TGTGCCAGCGGACGGGGCCCTTACGAGCAGTACTTC | CASGRGPYEQYF
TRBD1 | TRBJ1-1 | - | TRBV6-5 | TGTGCCAGCAGTACGGGACAGTACACTGAAGCTTTCTTT | CASSTGQYTEAFF
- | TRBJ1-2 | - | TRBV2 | TGTGCCAGCAGTGAGGTGTATGGCTACACCTTC | CASSEVYGYTF
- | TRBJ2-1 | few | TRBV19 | TGTGCCAGTAGTATAGTTGGCAGCCCCTACAATGAGCAGTTCTTC | CASSIVGSPYNEQFF
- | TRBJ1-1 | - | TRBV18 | TGTGCCAGCTCACCGCGAGGATCCCAGAACACTGAAGCTTTCTTT | CASSPRGSQNTEAFF
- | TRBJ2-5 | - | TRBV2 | TGTGCCAGCAGTGAACGCCAGAGCCAAGAGACCCAGTACTTC | CASSERQSQETQYF
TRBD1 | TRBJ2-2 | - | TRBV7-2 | TGTGCCAGCAGTTACCAGGGGGCCGGGGAGCTGTTTTTT | CASSYQGAGELFF
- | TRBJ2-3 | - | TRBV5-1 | TGCGCCAGCAGCTTCCAGGGGGGGCCGACAGATACGCAGTATTTT | CASSFQGGPTDTQYF
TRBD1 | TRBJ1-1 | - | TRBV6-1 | TGTGCCAGCAGTGAGAGACAGGGGGTAGGATCTGAAGCTTTCTTT | CASSERQGVGSEAFF
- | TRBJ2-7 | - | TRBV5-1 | TGCGCCAGCAGCTTGCGCAGGGCCGACTACGAGCAGTACTTC | CASSLRRADYEQYF
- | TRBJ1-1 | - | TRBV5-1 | TGCGCCAGCAGGGGGGTTAGCCCCCTGAACACTGAAGCTTTCTTT | CASRGVSPLNTEAFF
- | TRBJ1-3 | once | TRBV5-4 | TGTGCCAGCAGCCCCTATGGCAGAGGTGGAAACACCATATATTTT | CASSPYGRGGNTIYF
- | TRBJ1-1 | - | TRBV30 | TGTGCCTGGACCCGCGACACCAACACTGAAGCTTTCTTT | CAWTRDTNTEAFF
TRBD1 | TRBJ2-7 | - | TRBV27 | TGTGCCAGCAGCCCCCACAGGGGGGACGAGCAGTACTTC | CASSPHRGDEQYF
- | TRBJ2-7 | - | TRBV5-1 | TGCGCCAGCAGCTTGAAACAGGAAGGCTCTGAGCAGTACTTC | CASSLKQEGSEQYF
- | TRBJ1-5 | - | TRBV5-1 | TGCGCCAGCAGCTTCGTGGGGGGCAGCAATCAGCCCCAGCATTTT | CASSFVGGSNQPQHF
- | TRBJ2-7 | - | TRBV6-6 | TGTGCCAGCAGTTACTCTGGGGGCCGAGGCGAGCAGTACTTC | CASSYSGGRGEQYF
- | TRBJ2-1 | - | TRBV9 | TGTGCCAGCAAGGGGGAGCACAATGAGCAGTTCTTC | CASKGEHNEQFF
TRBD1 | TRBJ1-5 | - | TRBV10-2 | TGCGCCAGCAGTGAGGGCCAGGGGGCTAATCAGCCCCAGCATTTT | CASSEGQGANQPQHF
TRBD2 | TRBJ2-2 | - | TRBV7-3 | TGTGCCAGCAGACTAGCGGGAGGGGCCGGGGAGCTGTTTTTT | CASRLAGGAGELFF
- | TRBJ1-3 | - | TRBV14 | TGTGCCAGCAGCCAAGTTGGTGTCCGCACCATATATTTT | CASSQVGVRTIYF
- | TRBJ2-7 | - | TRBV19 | TGTGCCAGTAGTATGGCCCTATCCAAAGGCGAGCAGTACTTC | CASSMALSKGEQYF
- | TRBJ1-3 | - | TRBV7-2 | TGTGCCAGCAGCCCTACAGGTTACTCTGGAAACACCATATATTTT | CASSPTGYSGNTIYF
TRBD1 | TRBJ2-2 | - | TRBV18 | TGTGCCAGCTCACCGGGACAGATGAACACCGGGGAGCTGTTTTTT | CASSPGQMNTGELFF
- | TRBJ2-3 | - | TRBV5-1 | TGCGCCAGCAGCTTGGCGTTAGCGCACACAGATACGCAGTATTTT | CASSLALAHTDTQYF
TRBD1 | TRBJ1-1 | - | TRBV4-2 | TGTGCCAGCAGCCAAGATCAGGGGGCTTTGGGGAACACTGAAGCTTTCTTT | CASSQDQGALGNTEAFF
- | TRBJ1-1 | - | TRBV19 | TGTGCCAGTAGTGCGGGGGTCTTTAACACTGAAGCTTTCTTT | CASSAGVFNTEAFF
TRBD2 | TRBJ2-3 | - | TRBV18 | TGTGCCAGCTCTCCGGGGGGAAGTGGAGATACGCAGTATTTT | CASSPGGSGDTQYF
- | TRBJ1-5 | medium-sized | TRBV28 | TGTGCCAGCAGACCTGCGGGACTGGATCAGCCCCAGCATTTT | CASRPAGLDQPQHF
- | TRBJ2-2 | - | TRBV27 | TGTGCCAGCAAATCGACACCCCGAGGTAGAGCCGGGGAGCTGTTTTTT | CASKSTPRGRAGELFF
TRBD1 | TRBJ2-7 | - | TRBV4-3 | TGCGCCAGCAGCCGCGGGACAGGTAACACCTACGAGCAGTACTTC | CASSRGTGNTYEQYF
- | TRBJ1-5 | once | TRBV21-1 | TGTGCCAGCAGCGCCTCCGAGCCCCAGCATTTT | CASSASEPQHF
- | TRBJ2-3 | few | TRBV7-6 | TGTGCCAGCAGCCTCCGCGGGTCACCCACTAGCACAGATACGCAGTATTTT | CASSLRGSPTSTDTQYF
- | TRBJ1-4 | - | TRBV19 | TGTGCCAGTAGTAACGACGGTGCAACTAATGAAAAACTGTTTTTT | CASSNDGATNEKLFF
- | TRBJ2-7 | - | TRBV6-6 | TGTGCCAGCAGTTCCACCGGATCGGGAAGGGCCTACGAGCAGTACTTC | CASSSTGSGRAYEQYF
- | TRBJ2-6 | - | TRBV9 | TGTGCCAGCAGCGTGGACTCTGGGGCCAACGTCCTGACTTTC | CASSVDSGANVLTF
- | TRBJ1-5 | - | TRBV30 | TGTGCCTGGAGTGGTCAGGGGAGTCAGCCCCAGCATTTT | CAWSGQGSQPQHF
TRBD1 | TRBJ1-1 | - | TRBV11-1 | TGTGCCAGCAGCCCCCGACAGGGTATGAACACTGAAGCTTTCTTT | CASSPRQGMNTEAFF
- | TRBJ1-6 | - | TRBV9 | TGTGCCAGCAGCGTAGAAGAAGGCTCACCCCTCCACTTT | CASSVEEGSPLHF
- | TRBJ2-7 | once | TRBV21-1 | TGTGCCAGCAGCAAAGTACGGGGAGGGAGGACCTACGAGCAGTACTTC | CASSKVRGGRTYEQYF
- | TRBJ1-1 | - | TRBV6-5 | TGTGCCAGCAGGCTCTTATTTGGGCCCAGGGCTTTCTTT | CASRLLFGPRAFF
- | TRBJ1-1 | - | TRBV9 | TGTGCCAGCAGCGTGGGGAGCGGGCCCCCCGACACTGAAGCTTTCTTT | CASSVGSGPPDTEAFF
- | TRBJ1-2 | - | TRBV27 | TGTGCCAGCAGATTGGGGGCGGACGGGTACTATGGCTACACCTTC | CASRLGADGYYGYTF
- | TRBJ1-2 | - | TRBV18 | TGTGCCAGCTCTCCCTCAGGGGATGGCTATGGCTACACCTTC | CASSPSGDGYGYTF
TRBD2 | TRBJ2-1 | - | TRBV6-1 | TGTGCCAGCATCAGGACTAGCGGGGTCAATGAGCAGTTCTTC | CASIRTSGVNEQFF
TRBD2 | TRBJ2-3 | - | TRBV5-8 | TGTGCCAGCAGCTTGGCCGTTGCGGGGGGGAGAGATACGCAGTATTTT | CASSLAVAGGRDTQYF